This TCR beta chain came from a study of regulatory T cells in long-lasting Graves disease. Building of the TCR beta libraries involved iRepertoire HTBI primers and Arm-PCR of CDR3 regions. TCRdb recomputed calls from the multiplex PCR reads with MiXCR, one row per CDR3 protein. Counted here are about 470,000 distinct CDR3 sequences, roughly 17% occurring once; the ten biggest clones make up more than 9%. The length of the CDR3 is 14 residues. V lost 5 bases, J lost 0 bases, and 7 bases lay in between. Germline values: CDR1 SNHLY, CDR2 FYNNEI. Findings and limits, study-wide: Patients with persistent disease showed a bias toward TRBV28, TRBJ1-2 and TRBJ2-5.

This clonotype was detected ten times or more. What it recognizes is unknown. Time point of the sample: newly diagnosed GD, antithyroid drugs for less than 3 months. RNA isolated from PBMCs was used to make the TCR library. The sample was also linked to a second study, of T cells in Graves' hyperthyroidism and ophthalmopathy.

V is TRBV2 and J is TRBJ1-4; no clear D gene. Sequenced material: peripheral blood mononuclear cells (PBMCs), taken at new diagnosis, from a patient treated with antithyroid drugs. The TCR comes from a man aged 40-49 years with Graves disease. The CDR3 loop reads CASSRLTTNEKLFF. CDR3 DNA sequence: TGTGCCAGCAGTCGACTTACAACTAATGAAAAACTGTTTTTT.